This T cell receptor beta chain was documented in a study of monozygotic twins with inflammatory bowel disease. Findings and caveats of the study: Treatment differences in immunosuppression may have added variability to the repertoires of patients.

For this clonotype: As yet, its antigen is unknown.

The CDR3 totals 17 residues. Germline V gene sequence: CDR1 SGHTA, CDR2 FQGNSA. Using eight separate reactions per sample, the authors generated cDNA. UMIs containing a 6-nucleotide sample barcode were added via template switching. With the 5' RACE reads reprocessed, TCRdb shows one record per CDR3 protein and no DNA. The sample's table shows about 170,000 distinct CDR3 sequences. The V gene is TRBV7-2, the J gene TRBJ2-1; no DNA is available, so the TRBD2 call from TCRdb remains unchecked. Sequencing was done on a sample of blood. The source is a human donor with ulcerative colitis or Crohn's disease, or a healthy co-twin of an affected twin (not recorded which). The CDR3 protein is CASSPGLAGVLRNEQFF.